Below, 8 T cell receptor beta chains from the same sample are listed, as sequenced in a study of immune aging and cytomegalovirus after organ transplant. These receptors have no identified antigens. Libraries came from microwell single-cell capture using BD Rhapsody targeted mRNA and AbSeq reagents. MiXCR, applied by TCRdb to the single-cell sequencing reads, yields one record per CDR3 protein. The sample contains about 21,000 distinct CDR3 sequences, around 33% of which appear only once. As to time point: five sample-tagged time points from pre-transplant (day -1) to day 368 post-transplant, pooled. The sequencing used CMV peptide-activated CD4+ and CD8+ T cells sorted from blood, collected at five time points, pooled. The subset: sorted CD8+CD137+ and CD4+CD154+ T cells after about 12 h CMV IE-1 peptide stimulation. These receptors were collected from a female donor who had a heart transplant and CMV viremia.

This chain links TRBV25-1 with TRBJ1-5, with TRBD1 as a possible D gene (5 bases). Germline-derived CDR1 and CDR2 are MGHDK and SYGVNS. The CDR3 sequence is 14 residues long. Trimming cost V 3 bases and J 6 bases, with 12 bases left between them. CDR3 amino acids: CASSDLTVSQPQHF. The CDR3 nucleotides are TGTGCCAGCAGTGACTTGACAGTGTCTCAGCCCCAGCATTTT.

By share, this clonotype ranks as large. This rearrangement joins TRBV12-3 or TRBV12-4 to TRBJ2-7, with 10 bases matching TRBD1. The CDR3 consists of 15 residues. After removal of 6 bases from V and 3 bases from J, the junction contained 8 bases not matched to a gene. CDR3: CASSSIRDRGYEQYF. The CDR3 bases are TGTGCCAGCAGCTCGATACGGGACAGGGGCTACGAGCAGTACTTC.

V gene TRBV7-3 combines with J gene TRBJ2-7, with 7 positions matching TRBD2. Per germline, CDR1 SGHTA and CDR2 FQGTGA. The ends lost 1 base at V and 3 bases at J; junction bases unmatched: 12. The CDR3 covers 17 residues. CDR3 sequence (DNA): TGTGCCAGCAGCTTAAGTGTTGTCCAGCGGGGATTCTACGAGCAGTACTTC. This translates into CASSLSVVQRGFYEQYF.

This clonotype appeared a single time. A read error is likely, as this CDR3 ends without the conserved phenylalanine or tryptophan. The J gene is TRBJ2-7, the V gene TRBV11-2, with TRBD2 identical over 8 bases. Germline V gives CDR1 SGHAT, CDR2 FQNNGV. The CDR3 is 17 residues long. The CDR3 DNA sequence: TGTGCCGGCAGCTTAGATAGCGGGACGTCGAACTCCTACGAGCAGTACCTC. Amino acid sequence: CAGSLDSGTSNSYEQYL.

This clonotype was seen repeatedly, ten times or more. The CDR3 nucleotides read TGTGCCAGCAGTGGACCGGTAGGGGGAGGTGAGCAGTTCTTC. This codes for CASSGPVGGGEQFF. The rearrangement links TRBV6-1 to TRBJ2-1; D possibly uses TRBD1 or TRBD2 (6 bases each). V was shortened by 4 bases and J by 9 bases, with 16 bases between the two germline ends. The CDR3 consists of 14 residues. From germline, CDR1 is MNHNS and CDR2 SASEGT.

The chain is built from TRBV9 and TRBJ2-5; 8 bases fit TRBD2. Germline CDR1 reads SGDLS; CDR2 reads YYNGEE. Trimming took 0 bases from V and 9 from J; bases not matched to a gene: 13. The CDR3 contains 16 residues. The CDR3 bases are TGTGCCAGCAGCGTAGCCGGTTTAGCGGGAAGGGAGGCCCAGTACTTC. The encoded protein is CASSVAGLAGREAQYF.

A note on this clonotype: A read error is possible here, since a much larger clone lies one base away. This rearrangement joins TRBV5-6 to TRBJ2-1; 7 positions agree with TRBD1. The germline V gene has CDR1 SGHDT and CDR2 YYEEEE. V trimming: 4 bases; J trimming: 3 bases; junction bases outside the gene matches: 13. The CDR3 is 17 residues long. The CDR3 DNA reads TGTGCCAGCAGCCTACTCGCCGGGACAGATTGCTACAATGAGCAGTTCTTC. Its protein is CASSLLAGTDCYNEQFF.

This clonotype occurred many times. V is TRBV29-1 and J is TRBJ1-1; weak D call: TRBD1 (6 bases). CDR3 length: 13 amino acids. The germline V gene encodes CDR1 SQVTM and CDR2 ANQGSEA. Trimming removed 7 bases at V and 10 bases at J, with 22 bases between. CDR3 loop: CSAGRSGGEPAFF. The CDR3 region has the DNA TGCAGCGCCGGGAGGTCCGGGGGCGAACCAGCTTTCTTT.